The 19 T cell receptor beta chains given below trace back to one sample, sequenced in a study of T cells after yellow fever vaccination. Using its own MiXCR run on the 5' RACE reads, TCRdb lists one record per CDR3 protein. Altogether 45,000 to 60,000 distinct CDR3 sequences are present, 6.6% being singletons, with the ten largest covering 24%. Sample: CD8+ T cells not binding an NS4B(214-222) dextramer, sorted from PBMCs, taken roughly 47 days after the first yellow fever vaccination. These receptors all come from a man aged 18 to 35 who received the YFV17D yellow fever vaccine.

At least ten counts were recorded for this clonotype. The chain is built from TRBV4-1 and TRBJ2-6; TRBD1 might be the D (5 bases). Trimming took 4 bases from V and 2 from J, leaving 9 bases between them. This CDR3 spans 15 amino acids. Germline CDR1 reads MGHRA; CDR2 reads YSYEKL. The CDR3 spells CASSLTEAGANVLTF. The CDR3 region has the DNA TGCGCCAGCAGCCTGACAGAAGCTGGGGCCAACGTCCTGACTTTC.

A few counts support this clonotype. The chain links TRBV9 to TRBJ2-7; D perhaps matches TRBD1 (7 bases). From germline, CDR1 is SGDLS and CDR2 YYNGEE. Trimming pared 4 bases from V and 0 bases from J, leaving 14 bases between. CDR3 length equals 15 residues. CDR3 loop: CASSPSGDSSYEQYF. CDR3 DNA sequence: TGTGCCAGCAGCCCCTCGGGGGACAGCTCCTACGAGCAGTACTTC.

This clonotype was observed many times. The chain links TRBV15 to TRBJ2-1, with TRBD2 matching 7 bases. Per the germline V gene, CDR1 is LNHNV and CDR2 is YYDKDF (reference sequence). This CDR3 spans 16 amino acids. Trimming cost V 2 bases and J 0 bases; bases outside gene matches: 4. CDR3 bases: TGTGCCACCAGCAGACTGGGGGGGAGCTCCTACAATGAGCAGTTCTTC. This gives the protein CATSRLGGSSYNEQFF. The complete variable domain, with remaining parts taken from reference TRBV15 and TRBJ2-1, reads DAMVIQNPRYQVTQFGKPVTLSCSQTLNHNVMYWYQQKSSQAPKLLFHYYDKDFNNEADTPDNFQSRRPNTSFCFLDIRSPGLGDTAMYLCATSRLGGSSYNEQFFGPGTRLTVL.

V and J are TRBV4-3 and TRBJ2-7, with unresolved D. The germline CDR1 and CDR2 sequences are LGHNA and YSLEER. The CDR3 has 14 amino acids. V lost 1 base and J 2 bases, leaving 9 bases between the germline ends. CDR3 sequence (DNA): TGCGCCAGCAGCCAAGTTGAAGTAACCTACGAGCAGTACTTC. The encoded protein is CASSQVEVTYEQYF.

The chain combines TRBV5-1 with TRBJ1-2; weak D call: TRBD1 (5 bases). Germline V CDR1 and CDR2: SGHRS, YFSETQ. V gave up 1 base and J gave up 3 bases, with 13 bases separating them. This CDR3 region has 15 residues. CDR3 sequence: CASSLRRRGDYGYTF. The CDR3, as DNA: TGCGCCAGCAGCTTGCGCCGAAGGGGAGACTATGGCTACACCTTC.

The chain combines TRBV10-2 with TRBJ1-5, with TRBD1 as a possible D gene (5 bases). The CDR3 sequence is 14 residues long. Germline assignment: CDR1 WSHSY and CDR2 SAAADI. The germline V and J ends were trimmed by 3 bases and 9 bases, with 15 bases remaining between them. The CDR3 spells CASSEPGRRPPQHF. The CDR3 nucleotides read TGCGCCAGCAGTGAACCGGGACGGCGACCGCCCCAGCATTTT.

This chain connects TRBV7-9 to TRBJ1-1; D is unclear. V dropped 5 bases and J dropped 4 bases, with 11 bases sitting between them. The germline CDR1 and CDR2 sequences are SEHNR and FQNEAQ (reference sequence). The CDR3 is 13 residues long. The CDR3 is CASSPSLTTEAFF. The DNA of the CDR3 is TGTGCCAGCAGCCCCTCCCTTACCACTGAAGCTTTCTTT. The whole variable domain, remainder taken from reference TRBV7-9 and TRBJ1-1, is DTGVSQNPRHKITKRGQNVTFRCDPISEHNRLYWYRQTLGQGPEFLTYFQNEAQLEKSRLLSDRFSAERPKGSFSTLEIQRTEQGDSAMYLCASSPSLTTEAFFGQGTRLTVV.

In this sample, this clonotype turned up many times. The chain combines TRBV7-2 with TRBJ2-7; D is undetermined. V gave up 1 base and J gave up 0 bases, with 16 bases separating them. The CDR3 runs 17 residues. CDR1 is SGHTA and CDR2 is FQGNSA in the germline V gene. Here the CDR3 reads CASSLVGRTSISYEQYF. The CDR3 DNA reads as TGTGCCAGCAGCTTAGTAGGCAGAACCAGTATCTCCTACGAGCAGTACTTC. The full variable domain, its missing parts supplied by reference TRBV7-2 and TRBJ2-7, is GAGVSQSPSNKVTEKGKDVELRCDPISGHTALYWYRQSLGQGLEFLIYFQGNSAPDKSGLPSDRFSAERTGGSVSTLTIQRTQQEDSAVYLCASSLVGRTSISYEQYFGPGTRLTVT.

This clonotype showed up many times. This chain connects TRBV7-8 to TRBJ1-1; D perhaps matches TRBD1 (5 bases). CDR1 is SGHVS and CDR2 is FQNEAQ in the germline V gene. The ends were cut back, 1 base at V and 10 bases at J, with 10 bases in the middle. The CDR3 consists of 12 residues. CDR3 protein: CASSLGGRGAFF. CDR3 nucleotide sequence: TGTGCCAGCAGCTTAGGAGGGAGGGGAGCTTTCTTT.

This clonotype was observed many times. This chain links TRBV15 with TRBJ1-2, with 7 bases lining up with TRBD1. The length of the CDR3 is 17 residues. With 3 bases clipped from V and 7 bases from J, the junction kept 17 bases outside the gene matches. Germline lookup yields CDR1 LNHNV and CDR2 YYDKDF (reference sequence). CDR3 residues: CATSSPIGRGQQGGYTF. The CDR3 DNA follows: TGTGCCACCAGCAGCCCCATCGGAAGGGGGCAGCAGGGTGGCTACACCTTC.

There are a few counts of this clonotype. The gene calls are TRBV5-6 and TRBJ2-1, with 8 bases that match TRBD1. Germline lookup yields CDR1 SGHDT and CDR2 YYEEEE. The CDR3 consists of 14 residues. With 1 base clipped from V and 7 bases from J, the junction kept 4 bases outside the gene matches. In DNA, the CDR3 is TGTGCCAGCAGCTTGCCCAGGGGGCTTAATGAGCAGTTCTTC. It yields the protein CASSLPRGLNEQFF.

This clonotype has only a few counts. This chain uses TRBV28 with TRBJ2-2; the D gene could be TRBD1 or TRBD2 (5 bases each). The CDR3 spans 11 residues. The V gene's germline CDR1 is MDHEN and CDR2 SYDVKM. The V end lost 7 bases, the J end lost 6 bases, and 6 bases lay between the germline ends. The CDR3 here is CASMGAGELFF. CDR3 coding DNA: TGTGCCAGCATGGGGGCCGGGGAGCTGTTTTTT.

This clonotype occurred a few times. The chain links TRBV6-6 to TRBJ2-1; D gene ambiguous. Looked up from germline, CDR1 is MNHNY and CDR2 is SVGAGI (reference sequence). The CDR3 extends over 13 amino acids. Trimming removed 2 bases from V and 6 bases from J, with 8 bases in between. The CDR3 DNA reads TGTGCCAGCAGTTACCCGCCCCCCAATGAGCAGTTCTTC. This encodes CASSYPPPNEQFF.

This clonotype was detected only a few times. The rearrangement joins TRBV7-9 to TRBJ2-1; D assignment may be TRBD1 or TRBD2 (5 bases each). The CDR3 runs 17 residues. Germline V gives CDR1 SEHNR, CDR2 FQNEAQ (reference sequence). Trimming pared 5 bases from V and 5 bases from J, leaving 22 bases between. The CDR3 is CASSQGWGPIRNNEQFF. CDR3 coding DNA: TGTGCCAGCAGCCAGGGATGGGGACCGATTAGGAACAATGAGCAGTTCTTC.

This clonotype appeared a few times. J is TRBJ1-1 and V is TRBV27; 9 nucleotides agree with TRBD1. V was pared by 6 bases and J by 3 bases, with 8 bases of the junction left unmatched. The germline gives CDR1 MNHEY, CDR2 SMNVEV (reference sequence). The CDR3 totals 15 residues. CDR3 in amino acids: CASRDTGGGYTEAFF. The CDR3 DNA reads as TGTGCCAGCAGGGATACAGGGGGCGGGTACACTGAAGCTTTCTTT.

This clonotype appeared a few times. The V gene is TRBV4-1, the J gene TRBJ1-2, with D tentatively TRBD1 (6 bases). V dropped 5 bases and J dropped 8 bases, with 18 bases sitting between them. CDR1 MGHRA and CDR2 YSYEKL come from the germline V gene. The CDR3 runs to 14 residues. CDR3 in amino acids: CASSIRDTPSGYTF. CDR3 coding DNA: TGCGCCAGCAGCATCCGGGACACGCCGAGCGGCTACACCTTC.

In its sample, this clonotype was seen many times. The J gene is TRBJ1-1, the V gene TRBV7-9, with 9 bases lining up with TRBD1. J was trimmed by 5 bases and V by 2 bases; bases with no gene match: 6. CDR1 and CDR2 from the germline V gene are SEHNR and FQNEAQ (reference sequence). This CDR3 region has 15 residues. This chain's CDR3 is CASSLIFGQGTEAFF. CDR3 DNA: TGTGCCAGCAGCTTAATATTCGGACAGGGGACTGAAGCTTTCTTT.

This clonotype has ten or more counts. The chain is built from TRBV24-1 and TRBJ2-1, with TRBD2 matching 9 bases. This CDR3 contains 16 residues. CDR1 is KGHDR, CDR2 SFDVKD, per germline. V lost 4 bases to trimming and J lost 9 bases; unmatched junction nucleotides: 12. The CDR3 DNA reads as TGTGCCACCAGTGAAACCCGTCCAGCGGGGGGTGTTGAGCAGTTCTTC. It encodes CATSETRPAGGVEQFF.

The table lists this clonotype with a few counts. The chain employs TRBV15 and TRBJ2-2, with 7 bases identical to TRBD1. The CDR3 sequence is 15 residues long. V gave up 1 base and J gave up 10 bases; unmatched junction bases: 9. The germline CDR1 and CDR2 sequences are LNHNV and YYDKDF (reference sequence). CDR3 coding DNA: TGTGCCACCAGCAGAGTTAGGACAGGAAGGAAGGAGCTGTTTTTT. Protein product: CATSRVRTGRKELFF.